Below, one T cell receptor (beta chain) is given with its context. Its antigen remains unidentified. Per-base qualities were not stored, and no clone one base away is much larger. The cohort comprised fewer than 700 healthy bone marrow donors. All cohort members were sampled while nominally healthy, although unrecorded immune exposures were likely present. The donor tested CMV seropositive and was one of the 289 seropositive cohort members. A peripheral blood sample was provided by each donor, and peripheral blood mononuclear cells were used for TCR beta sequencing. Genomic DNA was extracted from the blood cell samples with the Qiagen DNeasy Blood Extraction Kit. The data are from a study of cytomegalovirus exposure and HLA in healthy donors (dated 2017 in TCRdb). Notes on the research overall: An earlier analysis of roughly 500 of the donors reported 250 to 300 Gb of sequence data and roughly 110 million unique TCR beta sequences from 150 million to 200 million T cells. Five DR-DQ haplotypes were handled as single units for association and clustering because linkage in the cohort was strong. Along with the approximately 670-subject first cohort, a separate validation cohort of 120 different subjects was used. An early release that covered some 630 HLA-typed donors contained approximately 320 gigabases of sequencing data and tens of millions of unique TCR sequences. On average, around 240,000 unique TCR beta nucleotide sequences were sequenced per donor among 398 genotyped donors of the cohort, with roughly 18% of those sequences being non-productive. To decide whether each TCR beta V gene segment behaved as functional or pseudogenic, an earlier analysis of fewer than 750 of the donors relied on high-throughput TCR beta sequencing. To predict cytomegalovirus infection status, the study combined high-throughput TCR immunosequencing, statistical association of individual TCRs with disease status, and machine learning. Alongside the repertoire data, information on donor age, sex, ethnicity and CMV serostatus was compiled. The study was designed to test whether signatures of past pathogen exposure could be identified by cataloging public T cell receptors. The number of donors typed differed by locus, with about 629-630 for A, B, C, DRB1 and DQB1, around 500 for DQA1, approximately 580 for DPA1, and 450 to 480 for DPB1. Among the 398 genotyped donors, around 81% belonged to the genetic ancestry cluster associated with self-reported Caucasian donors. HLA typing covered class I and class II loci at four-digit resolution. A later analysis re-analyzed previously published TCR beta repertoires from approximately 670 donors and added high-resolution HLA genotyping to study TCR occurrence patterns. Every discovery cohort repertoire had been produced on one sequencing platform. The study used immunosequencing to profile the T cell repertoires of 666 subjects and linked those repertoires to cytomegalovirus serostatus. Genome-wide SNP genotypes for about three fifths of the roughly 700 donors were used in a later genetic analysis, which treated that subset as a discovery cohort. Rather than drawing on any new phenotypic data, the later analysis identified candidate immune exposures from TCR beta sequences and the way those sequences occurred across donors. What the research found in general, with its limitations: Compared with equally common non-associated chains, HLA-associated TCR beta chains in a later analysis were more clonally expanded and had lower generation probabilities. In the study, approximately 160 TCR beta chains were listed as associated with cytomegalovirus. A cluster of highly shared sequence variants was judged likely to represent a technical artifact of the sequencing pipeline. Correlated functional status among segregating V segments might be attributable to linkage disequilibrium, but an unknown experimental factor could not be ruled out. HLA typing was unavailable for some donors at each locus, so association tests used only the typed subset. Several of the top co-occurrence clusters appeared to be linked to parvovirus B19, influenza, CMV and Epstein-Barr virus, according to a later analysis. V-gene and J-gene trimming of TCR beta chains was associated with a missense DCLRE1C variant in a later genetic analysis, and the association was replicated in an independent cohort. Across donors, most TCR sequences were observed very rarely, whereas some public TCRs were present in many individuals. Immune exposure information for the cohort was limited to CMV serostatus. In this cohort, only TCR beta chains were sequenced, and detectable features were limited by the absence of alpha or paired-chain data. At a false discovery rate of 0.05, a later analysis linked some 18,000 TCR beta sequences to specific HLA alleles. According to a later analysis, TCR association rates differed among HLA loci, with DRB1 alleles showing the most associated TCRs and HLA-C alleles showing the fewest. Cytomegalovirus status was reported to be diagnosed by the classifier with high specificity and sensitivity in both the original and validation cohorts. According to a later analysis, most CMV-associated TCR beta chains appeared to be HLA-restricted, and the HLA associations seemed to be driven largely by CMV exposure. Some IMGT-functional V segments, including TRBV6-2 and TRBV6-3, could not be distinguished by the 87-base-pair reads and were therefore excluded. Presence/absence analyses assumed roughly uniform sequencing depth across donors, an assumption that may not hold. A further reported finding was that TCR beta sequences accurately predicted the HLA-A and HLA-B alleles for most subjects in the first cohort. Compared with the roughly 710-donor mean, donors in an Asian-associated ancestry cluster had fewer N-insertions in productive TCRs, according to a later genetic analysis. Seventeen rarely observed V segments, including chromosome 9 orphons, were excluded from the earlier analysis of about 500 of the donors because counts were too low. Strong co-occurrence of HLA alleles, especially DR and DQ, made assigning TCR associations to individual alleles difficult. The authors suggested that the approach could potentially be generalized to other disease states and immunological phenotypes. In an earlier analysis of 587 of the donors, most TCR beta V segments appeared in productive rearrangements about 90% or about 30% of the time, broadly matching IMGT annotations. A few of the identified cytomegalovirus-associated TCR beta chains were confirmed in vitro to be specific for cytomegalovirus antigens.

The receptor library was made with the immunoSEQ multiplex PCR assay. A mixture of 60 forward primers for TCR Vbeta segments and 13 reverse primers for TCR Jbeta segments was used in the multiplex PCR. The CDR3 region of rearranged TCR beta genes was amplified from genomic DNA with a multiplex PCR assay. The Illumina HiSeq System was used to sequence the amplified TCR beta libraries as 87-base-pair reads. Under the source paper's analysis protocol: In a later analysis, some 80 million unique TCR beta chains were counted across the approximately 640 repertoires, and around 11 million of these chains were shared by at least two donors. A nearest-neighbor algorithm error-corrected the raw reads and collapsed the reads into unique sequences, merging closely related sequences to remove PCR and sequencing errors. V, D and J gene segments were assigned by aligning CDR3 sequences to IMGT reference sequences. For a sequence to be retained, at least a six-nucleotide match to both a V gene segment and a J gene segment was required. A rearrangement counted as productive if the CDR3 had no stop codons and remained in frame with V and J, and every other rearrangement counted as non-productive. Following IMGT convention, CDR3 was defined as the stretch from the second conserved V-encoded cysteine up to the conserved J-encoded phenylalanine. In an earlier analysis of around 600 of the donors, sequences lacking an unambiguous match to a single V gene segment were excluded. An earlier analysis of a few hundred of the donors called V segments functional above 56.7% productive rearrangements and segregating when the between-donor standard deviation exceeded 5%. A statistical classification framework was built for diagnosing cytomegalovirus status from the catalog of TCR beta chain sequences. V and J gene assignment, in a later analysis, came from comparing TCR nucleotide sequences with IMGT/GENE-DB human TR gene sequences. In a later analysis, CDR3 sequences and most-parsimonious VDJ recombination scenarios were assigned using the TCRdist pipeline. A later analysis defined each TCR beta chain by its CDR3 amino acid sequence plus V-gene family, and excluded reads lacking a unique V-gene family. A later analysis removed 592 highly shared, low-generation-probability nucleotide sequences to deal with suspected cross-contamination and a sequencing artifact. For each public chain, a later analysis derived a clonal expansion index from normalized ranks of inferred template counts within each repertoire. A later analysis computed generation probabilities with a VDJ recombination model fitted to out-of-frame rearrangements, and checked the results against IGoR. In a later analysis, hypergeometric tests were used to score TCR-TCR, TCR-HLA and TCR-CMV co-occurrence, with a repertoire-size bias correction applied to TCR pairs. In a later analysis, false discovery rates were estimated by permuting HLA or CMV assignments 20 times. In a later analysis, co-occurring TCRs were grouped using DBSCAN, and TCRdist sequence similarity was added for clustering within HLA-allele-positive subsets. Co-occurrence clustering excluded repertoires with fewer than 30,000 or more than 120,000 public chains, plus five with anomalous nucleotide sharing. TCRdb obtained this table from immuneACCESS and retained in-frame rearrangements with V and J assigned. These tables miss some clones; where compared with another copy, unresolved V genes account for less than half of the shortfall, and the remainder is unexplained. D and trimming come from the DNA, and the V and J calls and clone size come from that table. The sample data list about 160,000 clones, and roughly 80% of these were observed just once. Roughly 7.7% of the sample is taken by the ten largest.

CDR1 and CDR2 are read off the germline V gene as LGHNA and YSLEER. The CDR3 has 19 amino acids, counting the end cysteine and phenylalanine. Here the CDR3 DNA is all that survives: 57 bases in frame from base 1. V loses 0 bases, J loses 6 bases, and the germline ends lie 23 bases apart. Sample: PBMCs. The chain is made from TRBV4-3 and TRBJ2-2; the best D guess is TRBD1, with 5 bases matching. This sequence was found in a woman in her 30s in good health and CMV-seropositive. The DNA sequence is TGCGCCAGCAGCCAAGAATGGTCCCAGGGTTTCTTGACCTCCGGGGAGCTGTTTTTT. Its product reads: CASSQEWSQGFLTSGELFF.